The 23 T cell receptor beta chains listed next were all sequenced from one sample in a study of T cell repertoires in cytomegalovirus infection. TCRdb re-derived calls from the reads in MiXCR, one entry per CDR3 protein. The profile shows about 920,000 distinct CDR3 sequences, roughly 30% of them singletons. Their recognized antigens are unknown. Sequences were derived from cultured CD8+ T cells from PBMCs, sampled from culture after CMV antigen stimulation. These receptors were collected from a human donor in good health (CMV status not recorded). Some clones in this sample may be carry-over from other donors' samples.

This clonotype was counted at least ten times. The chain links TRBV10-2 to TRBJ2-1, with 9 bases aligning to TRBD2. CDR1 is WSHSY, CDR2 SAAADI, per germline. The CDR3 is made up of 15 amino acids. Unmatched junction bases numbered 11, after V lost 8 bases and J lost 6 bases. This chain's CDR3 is CASRKVTSGSNEQFF. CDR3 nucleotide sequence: TGCGCCAGCCGGAAGGTGACTAGCGGCTCCAATGAGCAGTTCTTC.

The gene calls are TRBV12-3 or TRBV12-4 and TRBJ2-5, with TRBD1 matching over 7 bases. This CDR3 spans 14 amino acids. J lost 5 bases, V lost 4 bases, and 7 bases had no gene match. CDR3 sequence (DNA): TGTGCCAGCAGTTCACAGGGGTTTGAGGAGACCCAGTACTTC. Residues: CASSSQGFEETQYF.

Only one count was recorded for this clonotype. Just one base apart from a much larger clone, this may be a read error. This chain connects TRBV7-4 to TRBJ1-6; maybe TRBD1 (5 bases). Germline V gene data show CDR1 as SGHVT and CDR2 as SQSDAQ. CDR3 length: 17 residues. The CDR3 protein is CANSPVQGAGHRSPLHF. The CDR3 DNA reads TGTGCCAACAGCCCGGTCCAGGGCGCGGGGCATCGTTCACCCCTCCACTTT.

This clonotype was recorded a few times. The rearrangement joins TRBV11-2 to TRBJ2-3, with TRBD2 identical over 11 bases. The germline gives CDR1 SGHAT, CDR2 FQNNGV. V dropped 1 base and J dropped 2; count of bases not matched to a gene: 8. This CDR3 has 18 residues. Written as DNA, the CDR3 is TGTGCCAGCAGCTTAGTATTAGCGGGGGGGGTTGACACAGATACGCAGTATTTT. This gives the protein CASSLVLAGGVDTDTQYF.

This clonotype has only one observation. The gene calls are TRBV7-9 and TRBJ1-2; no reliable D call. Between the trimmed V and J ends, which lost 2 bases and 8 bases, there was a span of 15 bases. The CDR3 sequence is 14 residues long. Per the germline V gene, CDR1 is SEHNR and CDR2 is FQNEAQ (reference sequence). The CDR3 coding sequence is TGTGCCAGCAGCTTACTGACGGCTTATTCAGGCTACACCTTC. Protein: CASSLLTAYSGYTF.

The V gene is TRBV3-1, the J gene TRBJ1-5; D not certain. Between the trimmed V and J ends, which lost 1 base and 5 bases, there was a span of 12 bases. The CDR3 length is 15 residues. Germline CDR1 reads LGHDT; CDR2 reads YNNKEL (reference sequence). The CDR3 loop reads CASSQGVGLHQPQHF. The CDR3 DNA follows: TGTGCCAGCAGCCAAGGAGTAGGGCTTCATCAGCCCCAGCATTTT.

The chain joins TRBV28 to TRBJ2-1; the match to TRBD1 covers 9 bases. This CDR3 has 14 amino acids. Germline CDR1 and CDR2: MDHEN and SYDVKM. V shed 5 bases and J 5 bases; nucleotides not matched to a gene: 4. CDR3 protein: CASSTRTGDNEQFF. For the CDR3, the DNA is TGTGCCAGCAGTACCCGGACAGGGGACAATGAGCAGTTCTTC.

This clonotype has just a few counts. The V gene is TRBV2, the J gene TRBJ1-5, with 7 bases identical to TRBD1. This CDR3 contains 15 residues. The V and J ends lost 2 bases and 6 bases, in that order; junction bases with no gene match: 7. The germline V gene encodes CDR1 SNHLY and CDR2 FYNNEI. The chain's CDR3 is CASSETPGGLQPQHF. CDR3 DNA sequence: TGTGCCAGCAGTGAAACACCAGGGGGGCTTCAGCCCCAGCATTTT.

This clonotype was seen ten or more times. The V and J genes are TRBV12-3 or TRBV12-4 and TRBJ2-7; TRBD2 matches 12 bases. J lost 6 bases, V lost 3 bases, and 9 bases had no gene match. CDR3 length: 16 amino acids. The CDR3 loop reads CASSFSLAGGVGEQYF. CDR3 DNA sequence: TGTGCCAGCAGTTTCTCACTAGCGGGGGGAGTCGGCGAGCAGTACTTC.

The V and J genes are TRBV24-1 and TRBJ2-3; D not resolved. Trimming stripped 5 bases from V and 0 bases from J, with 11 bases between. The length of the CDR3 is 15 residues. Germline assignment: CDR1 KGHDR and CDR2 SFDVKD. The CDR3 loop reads CATSGGPPSTDTQYF. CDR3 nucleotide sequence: TGTGCCACCAGTGGAGGACCACCTAGCACAGATACGCAGTATTTT.

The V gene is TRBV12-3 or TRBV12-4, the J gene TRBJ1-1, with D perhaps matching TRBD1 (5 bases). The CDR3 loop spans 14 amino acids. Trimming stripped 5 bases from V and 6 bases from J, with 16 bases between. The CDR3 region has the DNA TGTGCCAGCAGTCAGACTCAGGGTCTCCCTGAAGCTTTCTTT. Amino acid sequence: CASSQTQGLPEAFF.

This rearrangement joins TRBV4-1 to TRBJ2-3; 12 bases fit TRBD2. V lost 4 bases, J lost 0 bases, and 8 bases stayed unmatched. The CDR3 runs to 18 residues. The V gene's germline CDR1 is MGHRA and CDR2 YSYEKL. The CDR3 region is CASSLETSGGTSTDTQYF. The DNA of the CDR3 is TGCGCCAGCAGCCTCGAAACTAGCGGGGGGACTAGCACAGATACGCAGTATTTT.

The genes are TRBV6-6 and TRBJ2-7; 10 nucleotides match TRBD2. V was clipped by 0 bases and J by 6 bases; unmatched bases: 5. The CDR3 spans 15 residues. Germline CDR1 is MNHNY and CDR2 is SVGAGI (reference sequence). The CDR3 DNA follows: TGTGCCAGCAGTTACTCGCAGCGGGGGGGCCGCGAGCAGTACTTC. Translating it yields CASSYSQRGGREQYF.

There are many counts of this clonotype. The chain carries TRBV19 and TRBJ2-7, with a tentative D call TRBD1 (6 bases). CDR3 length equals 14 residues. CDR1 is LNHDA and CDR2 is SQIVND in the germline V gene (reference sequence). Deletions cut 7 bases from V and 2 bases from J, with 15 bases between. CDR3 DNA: TGTGCCAGTACCATTGGGACACCTCCCTACGAGCAGTACTTC. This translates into CASTIGTPPYEQYF.

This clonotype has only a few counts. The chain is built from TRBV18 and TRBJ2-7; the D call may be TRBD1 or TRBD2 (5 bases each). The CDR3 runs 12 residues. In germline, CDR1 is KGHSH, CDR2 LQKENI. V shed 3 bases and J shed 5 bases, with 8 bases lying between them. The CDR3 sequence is CASSPGDHEQYV. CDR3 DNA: TGTGCCAGCTCACCGGGGGATCACGAGCAGTACGTC.

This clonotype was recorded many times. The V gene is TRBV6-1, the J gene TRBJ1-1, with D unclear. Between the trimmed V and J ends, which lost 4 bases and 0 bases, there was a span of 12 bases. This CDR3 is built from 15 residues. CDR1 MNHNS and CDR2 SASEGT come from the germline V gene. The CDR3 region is CASSGGRQMNTEAFF. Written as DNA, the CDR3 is TGTGCCAGCAGTGGAGGGAGACAAATGAACACTGAAGCTTTCTTT.

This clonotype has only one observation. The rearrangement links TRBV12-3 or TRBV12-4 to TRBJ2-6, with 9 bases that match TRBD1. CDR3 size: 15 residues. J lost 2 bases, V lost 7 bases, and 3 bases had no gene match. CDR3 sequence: CASNRQGAGANVLTF. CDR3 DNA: TGTGCCAGCAACCGACAGGGGGCTGGGGCCAACGTCCTGACTTTC.

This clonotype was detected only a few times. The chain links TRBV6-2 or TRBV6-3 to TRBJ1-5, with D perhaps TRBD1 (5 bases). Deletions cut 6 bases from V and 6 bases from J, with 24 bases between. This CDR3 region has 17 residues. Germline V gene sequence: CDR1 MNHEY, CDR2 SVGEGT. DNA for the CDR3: TGTGCCAGCAGACTACTGAGGACCTCAGAGGGGCCTCAGCCCCAGCATTTT. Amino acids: CASRLLRTSEGPQPQHF.

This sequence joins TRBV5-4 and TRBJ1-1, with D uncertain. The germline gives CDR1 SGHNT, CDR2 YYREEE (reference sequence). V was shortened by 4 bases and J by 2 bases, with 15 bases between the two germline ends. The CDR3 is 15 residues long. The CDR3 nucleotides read TGTGCCAGCAGCAAGGACTGGCAACTTAACACTGAAGCTTTCTTT. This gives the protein CASSKDWQLNTEAFF.

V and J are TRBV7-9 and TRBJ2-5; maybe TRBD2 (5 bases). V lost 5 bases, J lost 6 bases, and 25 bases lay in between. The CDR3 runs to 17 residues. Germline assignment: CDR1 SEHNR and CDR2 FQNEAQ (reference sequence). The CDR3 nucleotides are TGTGCCAGCAGCCCAGAGGGAAGGACCACACTTGAAAAGACCCAGTACTTC. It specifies CASSPEGRTTLEKTQYF.

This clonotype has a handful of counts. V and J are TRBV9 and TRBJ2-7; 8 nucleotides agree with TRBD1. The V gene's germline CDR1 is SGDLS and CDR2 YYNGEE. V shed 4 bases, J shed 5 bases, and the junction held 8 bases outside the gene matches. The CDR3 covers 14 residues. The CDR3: CASSPRTGFHEQYF. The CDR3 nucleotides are TGTGCCAGCAGCCCTAGGACAGGGTTTCACGAGCAGTACTTC.

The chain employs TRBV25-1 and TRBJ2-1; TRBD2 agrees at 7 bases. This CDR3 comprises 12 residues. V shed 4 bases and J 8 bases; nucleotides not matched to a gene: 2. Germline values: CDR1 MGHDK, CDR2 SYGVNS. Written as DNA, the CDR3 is TGTGCCAGCAGTGTAGGGAGGGATGAGCAGTTCTTC. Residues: CASSVGRDEQFF.

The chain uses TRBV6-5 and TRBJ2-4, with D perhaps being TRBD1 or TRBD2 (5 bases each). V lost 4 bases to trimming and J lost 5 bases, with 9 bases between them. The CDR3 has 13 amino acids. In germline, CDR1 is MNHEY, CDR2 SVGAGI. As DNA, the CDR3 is TGTGCCAGCAGTTGGATGGGGGAAAACATTCAGTACTTC. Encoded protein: CASSWMGENIQYF.